This TCR beta chain originates from a study of regulatory T cells in long-lasting Graves disease. General study results and limits: Patients whose Graves' disease persisted exhibited lower TCR diversity than those newly diagnosed.

V was cut by 6 bases and J by 7 bases, with 22 bases left in between. Looked up from germline, CDR1 is SGHAT and CDR2 is FQNNGV. This CDR3 has 16 amino acids. Arm-PCR of CDR3 regions and iRepertoire HTBI primers were the basis on which TCR beta libraries were built. From the multiplex PCR reads, TCRdb called clonotypes with MiXCR, one entry per CDR3 protein. The sample contains some 410,000 distinct CDR3 sequences, about a sixth of which appear only once. The time point denotes: newly diagnosed GD, antithyroid drugs for less than 3 months. PBMC-derived RNA was used for the TCR library. As regards this clonotype: The antigen is unknown. A far larger clone is just one base off, so this is likely a read error.

This sample also appeared in a second study, on T cells in Graves' hyperthyroidism and ophthalmopathy. That paper adds: The TCR CDR3 first-round RT-PCR relied on the HTBI primer set. Also found in blood were most expanded thyroid clonotypes above 0.001. A model using 13 V-J features told ophthalmopathy apart from stable hyperthyroidism.

This sequence was found in a woman in her thirties with Graves disease. The chain is built from TRBV11-2 and TRBJ2-4; a possible D gene is TRBD2 (6 bases). Specimen: peripheral blood mononuclear cells (PBMCs), collected at new diagnosis, from a patient treated with antithyroid drugs. The CDR3 region is CASSSRRAREENIQYF. CDR3 in DNA: TGTGCCAGCAGTTCCCGCCGAGCCAGGGAGGAGAACATTCAGTACTTC.